The present TCR beta chain was sequenced within a study of blood T cell repertoires in COVID-19 (TCRdb year 2020). Regarding the study in general: Samples from collaborators originated in the United States, Italy and Spain and spanned both the acute and convalescent phases of COVID-19. The material from the prospective study consisted of cDNA or gDNA derived from T cells, B-cell-depleted T cells, or PBMCs. Deeply sampled blood TCRbeta repertoires from subjects exposed to, actively infected with, or recovered from COVID-19 were included in the dataset. The repertoires were released in a freely available public database intended as a resource for research on the immune response to SARS-CoV-2. Samples came from the ongoing ImmuneRACE study (first 160 participants) plus 1,254 subjects from 6 global collaborators. Sample metadata almost always included a de-identified subject ID, COVID-19 status, age in years and sex. Where HLA class I and class II types were available, the types were taken from metadata supplied by the sample provider, not from assay-based typing. Results the study describes overall, beyond this receptor: Clinical and demographic metadata were provided uncurated, with the amount varying by source and participant.

A remark on this clone: Its antigen is unknown. No much larger clone is present one base from it, and per-base qualities are unavailable.

TCRbeta CDR3 regions were amplified from genomic DNA by means of the immunoSEQ Assay, a bias-controlled multiplex PCR. On the authors' methods: The number of nucleated cells in each sample was estimated from the amplification of reference gene primers within the assay. To quantify the absolute abundance of each unique TCRbeta CDR3 rearrangement, sequence reads were collapsed and filtered. Productive Simpson clonality was computed per sample as the square root of Simpson's diversity index over productive rearrangements. The immuneACCESS repertoire file appears here via TCRdb, limited to in-frame rearrangements. These files lack a portion of the clones; in checked studies, under half of the deficit traces to unresolved V genes, and the cause of the others is not known. V and J calls plus clone size are reproduced from that table; the DNA served to infer D and trimming. Counted in this sample were about 310,000 clones; about 85% of them appeared once. Together, the top ten hold 1.5% to 2% of the sample.

CDR1 is given as MNHEY and CDR2 as SMNVEV, both from the germline V gene (reference sequence). V drops 3 bases and J drops 7 bases, leaving 10 bases in between. The CDR3 has 13 amino acids, counting the end cysteine and phenylalanine. Only the CDR3 DNA is retained, 39 bases long and in frame from the first base. Enrolling through a virtual design, the prospective study's participants ranged in age from roughly 18 to 100 years and lived across approximately 25 United States geographic areas. In the prospective study, cohorts were assigned on the basis of participant-reported clinical history obtained from a screening survey and a study questionnaire. Exposed participants had been in contact, within 2 weeks of entering the study, with a person who had a PCR-confirmed or clinician-diagnosed case of COVID-19. Mobile phlebotomists in the prospective study collected whole blood, serum and a nasopharyngeal or oropharyngeal swab from every participant. Additional blood draws and questionnaires over a 2-month period could optionally be provided by prospective study participants. Blood samples from the prospective study were shipped frozen or at room temperature prior to DNA extraction.

This chain is built from TRBV27 and TRBJ2-1; a tentative D match to TRBD1 spans 5 bases. The receptor was isolated from a woman aged 25-40 years who had been exposed to COVID-19. The material sequenced was PBMCs or T cells enriched from blood (not recorded which). The base sequence is TGTGCCAGCAGTTTTAGGGGTGAGAATGAGCAGTTCTTC. Its protein is CASSFRGENEQFF.